Listed below are T cell receptor beta chains from one sample, sequenced in a study of blood T cell repertoires in COVID-19. Repertoires were generated with immunoSEQ multiplex PCR, while TCRdb's copy carries only in-frame clones and drops some. The sample lists 100,000 to 150,000 clones, roughly four fifths occurring once. Sequencing used peripheral blood. The receptors were gathered from an older man with COVID-19, enrolled during active disease. CDR3s include the opening cysteine and the closing phenylalanine or tryptophan. D genes are given only for firm matches. Clone size is given for some rows only: seen once, a few or many times, or a class if the clone is expanded.

TRBV5-1	TRBJ2-5	-	-	TGCGCCAGCAGCCAGGCGGGACCGACCGAAGAGACCCAGTACTTC	CASSQAGPTEETQYF
TRBV28	TRBJ2-7	TRBD1	-	TGTGCCAGCAGAAGGACAGGGGGGTACGAGCAGTACTTC	CASRRTGGYEQYF
TRBV6-5	TRBJ1-1	TRBD1	-	TGTGCCAGCAGTTGGACAGGGTCGGAAACTGAAGCTTTCTTT	CASSWTGSETEAFF
TRBV11-1	TRBJ2-3	-	-	TGTGCCAGCAGCCCCGAGGACAGCTTCATGGGGGATACGCAGTATTTT	CASSPEDSFMGDTQYF
TRBV11-2	TRBJ2-1	-	-	TGTGCCAGCGATCGAGGGGGGGGTGAGCAGTTCTTC	CASDRGGGEQFF
TRBV7-9	TRBJ2-3	-	-	TGCGTTGCTGGGCGGGGCTCAGATACGCAGTATTTT	CVAGRGSDTQYF
TRBV6-1	TRBJ2-7	-	once	TGTGCCAGCAGTCCCCCTTTCTACGAGCAGTACTTC	CASSPPFYEQYF
TRBV5-1	TRBJ2-2	-	-	TGCGCCAGCAGCCGGGGACAAACGAACACCGGGGAGCTGTTTTTT	CASSRGQTNTGELFF
TRBV6-5	TRBJ2-1	-	-	TGTGCCAGCAGTTACGGCAGGGCTAGGAATGAGCAGTTCTTC	CASSYGRARNEQFF
TRBV18	TRBJ1-1	TRBD1	-	TGTGCCAGCTCACCCTCCGGGACAGTGAACACTGAAGCTTTCTTT	CASSPSGTVNTEAFF
TRBV7-2	TRBJ2-5	TRBD2	once	TGTGCCAGCAGTACTCAGGGCCTAGCGGGGGAAGAGACCCAGTACTTC	CASSTQGLAGEETQYF
TRBV4-1	TRBJ2-7	TRBD2	-	TGCGCCAGCAGCCGAGGGACTAGCGGGAGCTACGAGCAGTACTTC	CASSRGTSGSYEQYF
TRBV10-3	TRBJ2-1	TRBD2	few	TGTGCCATCAGTGGAGGGTCCGGACTAGCCGGCTACAATGAGCAGTTCTTC	CAISGGSGLAGYNEQFF
TRBV12-3/TRBV12-4	TRBJ2-3	TRBD2	-	TGTGCCAGCAACCCGGGGGGAGATACGCAGTATTTT	CASNPGGDTQYF
TRBV15	TRBJ2-1	-	-	TGTGCCACGAAACAGGGCAGGGGCTCCTACAATGAGCAGTTCTTC	CATKQGRGSYNEQFF
TRBV28	TRBJ1-2	TRBD1	-	TGTGCCAGCAGCTGGACAGGGTCCTTTGACTACACCTTC	CASSWTGSFDYTF